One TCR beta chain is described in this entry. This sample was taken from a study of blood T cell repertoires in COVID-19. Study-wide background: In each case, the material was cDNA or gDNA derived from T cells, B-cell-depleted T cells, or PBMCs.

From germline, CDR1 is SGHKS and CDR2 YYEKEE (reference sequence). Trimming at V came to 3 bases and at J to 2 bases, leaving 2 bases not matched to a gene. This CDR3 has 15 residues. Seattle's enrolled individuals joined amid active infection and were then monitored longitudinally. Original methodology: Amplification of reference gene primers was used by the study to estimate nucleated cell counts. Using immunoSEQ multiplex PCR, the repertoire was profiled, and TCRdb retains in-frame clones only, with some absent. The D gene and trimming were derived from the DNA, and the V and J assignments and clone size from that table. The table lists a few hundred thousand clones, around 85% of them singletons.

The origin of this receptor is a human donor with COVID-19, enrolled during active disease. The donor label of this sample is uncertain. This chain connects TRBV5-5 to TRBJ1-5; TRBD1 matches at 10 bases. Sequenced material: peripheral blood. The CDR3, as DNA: TGTGCCAGCAGCTCCGGACAGGGGGGCAATCAGCCCCAGCATTTT. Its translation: CASSSGQGGNQPQHF.